This is a list of T cell receptor beta chains from one sample in a study of blood T cell repertoires in COVID-19. Here immunoSEQ multiplex PCR was the method, and the copy in TCRdb shows in-frame clones only, minus some. The sample consists of roughly 72,000 clones, roughly nine tenths of them appearing once. Material for sequencing was peripheral blood. The receptor set was obtained from a human donor in a cohort sampled during active COVID-19. Both conserved end residues are part of each CDR3.

V gene,J gene,CDR3 protein
TRBV6-4,TRBJ1-4,CASSDGTGNEKLFF
TRBV19,TRBJ2-7,CASSLRQSYEQYF
TRBV23-1,TRBJ2-2,CASGAQGLGYTGELFF
TRBV5-4,TRBJ2-7,CASSLSGTSSYEQYF
TRBV15,TRBJ2-1,CATSRGGGWGNEQFF
TRBV19,TRBJ1-5,CASTGPNQPQHF
TRBV24-1,TRBJ2-3,CATSDLPGTGGDSTDTQYF
TRBV5-1,TRBJ1-2,CATRGGTQGNYGYTF
TRBV30,TRBJ2-7,CAWRWDRVSNEQYF
TRBV27,TRBJ1-5,CASSLSSGGAGNQPQHF
TRBV6-5,TRBJ2-7,CASSSLQGMLAYEQYF
TRBV7-8,TRBJ2-5,CASSRARGETQYF
TRBV10-3,TRBJ2-7,CAVGQGSSGSSGEQYF
TRBV12-3/TRBV12-4,TRBJ1-1,CASSLSGTEAFF
TRBV6-5,TRBJ2-1,CASSSIDRSIYNEQFF
TRBV6-2/TRBV6-3,TRBJ1-2,CASSYPGYGYTF
TRBV3-1/TRBV3-2,TRBJ2-3,CASSQVLGGGSTDTQYF
TRBV29-1,TRBJ2-5,CSVVGAQGGETQYF
TRBV7-9,TRBJ1-1,CASSLVGTGGTEAFF
TRBV6-1,TRBJ2-7,CASSEAWGFWTPYEQYF
TRBV2,TRBJ1-2,CASSYSYGYTF
TRBV6-5,TRBJ2-1,CASSRTGTGMNEQFF
TRBV19,TRBJ1-2,CASSHGMPVGYTF
TRBV18,TRBJ2-1,CASSPGTTNEQFF
TRBV27,TRBJ2-3,CASSLSADTQYF
TRBV3-1/TRBV3-2,TRBJ1-1,CASSSRQGAAEAFF
TRBV4-1,TRBJ1-1,CASSQVAGTEAFF
TRBV11-2,TRBJ1-4,CASSWGQGTNEKLFF
TRBV2,TRBJ1-2,CASSPGQGAYGYTF
TRBV5-1,TRBJ2-1,CASSLAAAGGVGYNEQFF
TRBV4-3,TRBJ2-3,CASSQVASGGITDTQYF
TRBV7-2,TRBJ1-4,CASSPTGQPINEKLFF
TRBV6-5,TRBJ2-4,CASSRGAEKNIQYF
TRBV6-5,TRBJ1-4,CASSYSGDSVEKLFF
TRBV2,TRBJ1-5,CASRQGLGNQPQHF
TRBV7-2,TRBJ1-1,CASSFQVQWTGENTEAFF